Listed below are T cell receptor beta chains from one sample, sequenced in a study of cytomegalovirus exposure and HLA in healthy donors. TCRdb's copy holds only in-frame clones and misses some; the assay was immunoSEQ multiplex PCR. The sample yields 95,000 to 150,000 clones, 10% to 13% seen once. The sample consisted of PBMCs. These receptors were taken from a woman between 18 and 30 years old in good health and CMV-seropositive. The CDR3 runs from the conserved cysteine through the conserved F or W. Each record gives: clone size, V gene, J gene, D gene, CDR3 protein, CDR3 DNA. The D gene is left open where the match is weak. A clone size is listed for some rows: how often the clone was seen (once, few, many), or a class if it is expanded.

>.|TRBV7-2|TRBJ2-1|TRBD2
CASSLSYSGANEQFF
TGTGCCAGCAGCTTAAGTTACAGCGGGGCCAATGAGCAGTTCTTC
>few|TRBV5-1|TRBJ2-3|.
CASSGTEDTVIFTDTQYF
TGCGCCAGCAGCGGTACAGAGGACACCGTCATTTTCACAGATACGCAGTATTTT
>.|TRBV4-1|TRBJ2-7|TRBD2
CASSQEGSGRAFVEQYF
TGCGCCAGCAGCCAAGAGGGTAGCGGGAGGGCCTTTGTCGAGCAGTACTTC
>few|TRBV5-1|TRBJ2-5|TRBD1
CASRPGQGAKQETQYF
TGCGCCAGCAGACCGGGACAGGGGGCGAAGCAAGAGACCCAGTACTTC
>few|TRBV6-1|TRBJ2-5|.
CASGQPPRAETQYF
TGTGCCAGCGGACAGCCCCCTAGGGCAGAGACCCAGTACTTC
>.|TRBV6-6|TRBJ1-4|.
CASSYLGLNEKLFF
TGTGCCAGCAGTTACCTAGGTTTGAATGAAAAACTGTTTTTT
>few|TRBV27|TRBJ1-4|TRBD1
CASSAGTGEKLFF
TGTGCCAGCAGTGCCGGGACAGGGGAAAAACTGTTTTTT
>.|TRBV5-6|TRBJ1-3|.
CASSYLQGTGNTIYF
TGTGCCAGCAGCTACCTACAGGGTACTGGAAACACCATATATTTT
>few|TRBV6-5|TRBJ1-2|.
CASSKTGTSNYGYTF
TGTGCCAGCAGTAAAACCGGGACATCGAACTATGGCTACACCTTC
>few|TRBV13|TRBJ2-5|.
CASSPPGSRETQYF
TGTGCCAGCAGCCCTCCGGGGTCCCGTGAGACCCAGTACTTC
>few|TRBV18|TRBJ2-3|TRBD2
CASSPGMLLAGAPPRSDTQYF
TGTGCCAGCTCACCGGGGATGCTGTTAGCGGGAGCCCCTCCGAGGTCAGATACGCAGTATTTT
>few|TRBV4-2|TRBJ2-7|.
CASSLNYYEQYF
TGTGCCAGCAGCCTAAACTACTACGAGCAGTACTTC
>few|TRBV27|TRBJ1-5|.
CASSLSVQGQPQHF
TGTGCCAGCAGTTTATCTGTACAGGGTCAGCCCCAGCATTTT
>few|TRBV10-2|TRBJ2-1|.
CASRGDSNEQFF
TGCGCCAGCAGGGGGGACTCGAATGAGCAGTTCTTC
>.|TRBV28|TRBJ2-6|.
CASSSLSGANVLTF
TGTGCCAGCAGTTCCCTATCTGGGGCCAACGTCCTGACTTTC
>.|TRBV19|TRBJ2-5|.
CASTPGGPPIETQYF
TGTGCCAGTACCCCAGGGGGGCCACCTATAGAGACCCAGTACTTC
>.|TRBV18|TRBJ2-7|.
CASSPGGKGYEQYF
TGTGCCAGCTCGCCTGGCGGGAAAGGCTACGAGCAGTACTTC
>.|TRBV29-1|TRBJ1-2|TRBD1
CSVPTPLKGGFGGYTF
TGCAGCGTCCCAACCCCCCTGAAAGGGGGCTTCGGGGGCTACACCTTC
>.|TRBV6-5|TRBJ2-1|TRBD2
CASSHSGSSNEQFF
TGTGCCAGCAGCCATAGCGGGAGCTCCAATGAGCAGTTCTTC
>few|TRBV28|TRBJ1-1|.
CASTPYAGAVNTEAFF
TGTGCCAGCACCCCATACGCGGGGGCGGTGAACACTGAAGCTTTCTTT
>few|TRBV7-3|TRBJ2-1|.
CASSLTALNNEQFF
TGTGCCAGCAGCTTAACGGCCCTGAACAATGAGCAGTTCTTC
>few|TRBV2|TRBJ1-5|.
CASSDSIYQPQHF
TGTGCCAGCAGTGATAGTATTTACCAGCCCCAGCATTTT
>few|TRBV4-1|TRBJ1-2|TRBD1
CASSTRPPRDRGEANYGYTF
TGCGCCAGCAGCACCCGACCCCCAAGGGACAGGGGGGAAGCTAACTATGGCTACACCTTC
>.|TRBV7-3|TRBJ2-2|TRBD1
CASSRRTGANTGELFF
TGTGCCAGCAGCCGACGGACAGGGGCGAACACCGGGGAGCTGTTTTTT
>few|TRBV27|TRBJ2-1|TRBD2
CASSLKAGRGLNEQFF
TGTGCCAGCAGTTTAAAGGCAGGGAGGGGTCTCAATGAGCAGTTCTTC
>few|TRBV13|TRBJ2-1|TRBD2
CASSFRGVAGGGNEQFF
TGTGCCAGCAGCTTCCGAGGGGTAGCGGGAGGAGGGAATGAGCAGTTCTTC
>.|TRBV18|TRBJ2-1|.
CASSPQGLEGEQFF
TGTGCCAGCTCACCACAGGGACTTGAGGGTGAGCAGTTCTTC
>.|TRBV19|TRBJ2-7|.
CASSIDRTYEQYF
TGTGCCAGTAGTATAGACAGGACCTACGAGCAGTACTTC
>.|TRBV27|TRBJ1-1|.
CASSSGAPNTEAFF
TGTGCCAGCAGTTCAGGTGCACCGAACACTGAAGCTTTCTTT
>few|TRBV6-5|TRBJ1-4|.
CASSFRQANEKLFF
TGTGCCAGCAGCTTTAGACAGGCTAATGAAAAACTGTTTTTT
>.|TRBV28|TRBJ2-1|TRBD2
CASNGAGGNNEQFF
TGTGCCAGCAATGGGGCGGGAGGGAACAATGAGCAGTTCTTC
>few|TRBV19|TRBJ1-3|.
CASMPGTRTTSGNTIYF
TGTGCCAGTATGCCAGGGACTCGTACCACCTCTGGAAACACCATATATTTT
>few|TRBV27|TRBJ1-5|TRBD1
CASRGTGGQPQHF
TGTGCCAGCAGGGGGACAGGGGGTCAGCCCCAGCATTTT
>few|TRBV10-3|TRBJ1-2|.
CAISAGVGRDYGYTF
TGTGCCATCAGTGCAGGGGTCGGTAGGGACTATGGCTACACCTTC
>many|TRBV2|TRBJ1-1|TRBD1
CASSGQVYTEAFF
TGTGCCAGCAGCGGACAGGTCTACACTGAAGCTTTCTTT
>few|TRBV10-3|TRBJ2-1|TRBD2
CAISDGLAGPGLERNEQFF
TGTGCCATCAGCGATGGACTAGCGGGACCGGGGCTTGAGCGCAATGAGCAGTTCTTC
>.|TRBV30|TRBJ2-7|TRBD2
CAWASGDPYEQYF
TGTGCCTGGGCTAGCGGGGACCCCTACGAGCAGTACTTC